The 25 T cell receptor beta chains listed next were all sequenced from one sample in a study of T cell responses to AZD1222 COVID-19 vaccine. Some clones are missing from TCRdb's copy, which holds only in-frame ones; the method was immunoSEQ multiplex PCR. The repertoire holds 150,000 to 160,000 clones, with roughly 90% as singletons. The source was peripheral blood, collected 28 days after the second AZD1222 dose. These receptors were obtained from an adult who received the AZD1222 COVID-19 vaccine.

The V gene is TRBV5-5, the J gene TRBJ2-7; 11 bases map to TRBD2. This CDR3 has 14 amino acids. V lost 7 bases and J lost 4; bases outside the gene matches: 7. The germline V gene encodes CDR1 SGHKS and CDR2 YYEKEE (reference sequence). The DNA for the CDR3 is TGTGCCAGCGAACCTCTAGCGGGAGGTTACGAGCAGTACTTC. This sequence encodes CASEPLAGGYEQYF.

The chain uses TRBV10-2 and TRBJ2-7; D is undetermined. The CDR3 sequence is 14 residues long. CDR1 and CDR2 (germline): WSHSY, SAAADI. The V and J ends lost 7 bases and 6 bases respectively, with 19 bases between them. The CDR3 spells CASTLTPGLSEQYF. CDR3 sequence (DNA): TGCGCCAGCACTCTTACCCCCGGTTTAAGCGAGCAGTACTTC.

This sequence joins TRBV25-1 and TRBJ2-1, with no clear D. Per the germline V gene, CDR1 is MGHDK and CDR2 is SYGVNS. The CDR3 loop spans 13 amino acids. Trimming took off 3 bases at V and 8 bases at J, with 11 bases between the two ends. CDR3 DNA: TGTGCCAGCAGTGAGATCCTAAACCATGAGCAGTTCTTC. It translates to CASSEILNHEQFF.

This clone was observed once. This sequence joins TRBV21-1 and TRBJ2-6; the D call in the table, TRBD1, was not verified against the DNA. TRBV21-1 represents a pseudogene. The CDR3 sequence is 17 residues long. CDR3 bases: TGTGCCAGCAGCAGGGGCAGCTATGGCTCTGGGGCCAACGTCCTGACTTTC. Amino acids: CASSRGSYGSGANVLTF.

The chain joins TRBV5-1 to TRBJ1-1, with D possibly matching TRBD1 (6 bases). Looked up from germline, CDR1 is SGHRS and CDR2 is YFSETQ. Trimming removed 4 bases at V and 5 bases at J, with 15 bases between. This CDR3 has 14 residues. CDR3 in amino acids: CASSRGTPKTEAFF. The CDR3 nucleotides read TGCGCCAGCAGCAGGGGGACCCCGAAGACTGAAGCTTTCTTT.

This clone was recorded only once. V gene TRBV5-1 combines with J gene TRBJ2-7, with TRBD1 identical over 7 bases. Germline assignment: CDR1 SGHRS and CDR2 YFSETQ. V shed 3 bases, J shed 4 bases, and the junction held 4 bases outside the gene matches. The CDR3 covers 13 residues. CDR3 sequence (DNA): TGCGCCAGCAGCTCCGCGGACAGGTACGAGCAGTACTTC. It yields the protein CASSSADRYEQYF. The full variable domain, in which reference TRBV5-1 and TRBJ2-7 provide the parts outside the CDR3, is KAGVTQTPRYLIKTRGQQVTLSCSPISGHRSVSWYQQTPGQGLQFLFEYFSETQRNKGNFPGRFSGRQFSNSRSEMNVSTLELGDSALYLCASSSADRYEQYFGPGTRLTVT.

The genes are TRBV11-2 and TRBJ2-5; 7 nucleotides agree with TRBD2. The germline V gene has CDR1 SGHAT and CDR2 FQNNGV. The CDR3 consists of 12 residues. V trimming: 5 bases; J trimming: 4 bases; junction bases outside the gene matches: 1. CDR3: CASSGRGETQYF. CDR3 in DNA: TGTGCCAGCAGCGGGAGGGGAGAGACCCAGTACTTC. Full variable domain (remainder filled in from reference TRBV11-2 and TRBJ2-5): EAGVAQSPRYKIIEKRQSVAFWCNPISGHATLYWYQQILGQGPKLLIQFQNNGVVDDSQLPKDRFSAERLKGVDSTLKIQPAKLEDSAVYLCASSGRGETQYFGPGTRLLVL.

A word on this clone: Within the sample, other DNA sequences also encode this same CDR3. The V and J genes are TRBV3-1 (or the pseudogene TRBV3-2) and TRBJ2-7; D is undetermined. The germline CDR1 and CDR2 sequences are LGHDT and YNNKEL (reference sequence). With 4 bases removed from V and 0 bases from J, the gap between germline ends came to 1 base. The CDR3 is 11 residues long. The CDR3 DNA reads as TGTGCCAGCAGCCGCTCCTACGAGCAGTACTTC. It encodes CASSRSYEQYF.

V is TRBV6-5 and J is TRBJ1-1; D is perhaps TRBD1 (6 bases). In germline, CDR1 is MNHEY, CDR2 SVGAGI. This CDR3 comprises 15 residues. The V end was cut by 2 bases, the J end by 3 bases, with 13 bases between. The CDR3 loop reads CASSYLTGLDTEAFF. CDR3 bases: TGTGCCAGCAGTTACCTTACAGGGCTCGACACTGAAGCTTTCTTT.

This chain joins TRBV3-1 (or the pseudogene TRBV3-2) and TRBJ2-3; 16 bases fit TRBD2. Germline CDR1 LGHDT, CDR2 YNNKEL (reference sequence). The CDR3 is 19 amino acids. J lost 3 bases, V lost 1 base, and 7 bases had no gene match. The CDR3 loop reads CASSQGWGLAGGTTDTQYF. In DNA, the CDR3 is TGTGCCAGCAGCCAAGGCTGGGGACTAGCGGGGGGGACGACAGATACGCAGTATTTT.

This chain uses TRBV27 with TRBJ1-4, with D unresolved. The germline V gene encodes CDR1 MNHEY and CDR2 SMNVEV (reference sequence). The CDR3 is made up of 14 amino acids. The V gene lost 5 bases and the J gene lost 5 bases, with 12 bases spanning the gap. CDR3 DNA sequence: TGTGCCAGCAGTCCAGATGCGTTGAATGAAAAACTGTTTTTT. Residues: CASSPDALNEKLFF.

V usage is TRBV30 and J usage is TRBJ2-3; no firm D call. V lost 5 bases and J 4 bases, leaving 7 bases between the germline ends. The V gene's germline CDR1 is GTSNPN and CDR2 SVGIG (reference sequence). The CDR3 is made up of 11 amino acids. The CDR3 sequence: CAWGHADTQYF. DNA of the CDR3: TGTGCCTGGGGGCACGCAGATACGCAGTATTTT. Full variable domain (outside the CDR3, taken from reference TRBV30 and TRBJ2-3): SQTIHQWPATLVQPVGSPLSLECTVEGTSNPNLYWYRQAAGRGLQLLFYSVGIGQISSEVPQNLSASRPQDRQFILSSKKLLLSDSGFYLCAWGHADTQYFGPGTRLTVL.

The chain recombines TRBV3-1 (or the pseudogene TRBV3-2) with TRBJ2-3; D is ambiguous. Germline V gene data show CDR1 as LGHDT and CDR2 as YNNKEL (reference sequence). The CDR3 consists of 17 residues. Trimming took off 0 bases at V and 6 bases at J, with 19 bases between the two ends. The CDR3 bases are TGTGCCAGCAGCCAAGACGAGCACACCGCTTTGAGGGATACGCAGTATTTT. It specifies CASSQDEHTALRDTQYF.

The chain carries TRBV5-5 and TRBJ2-7, with TRBD2 matching over 13 bases. CDR3 size: 15 residues. Per germline, CDR1 SGHKS and CDR2 YYEKEE (reference sequence). Germline trimming cut 3 bases from V and 10 bases from J; bases unmatched to any gene: 10. The CDR3 nucleotides are TGTGCCAGCAGCTCCACACTAGCGGGAGGGCCAGAACAGTACTTC. This codes for CASSSTLAGGPEQYF.

V gene TRBV19 combines with J gene TRBJ2-1; D remains ambiguous. V shed 5 bases and J shed 1 base, with 6 bases lying between them. The CDR3 length is 13 residues. The germline V gene encodes CDR1 LNHDA and CDR2 SQIVND (reference sequence). CDR3 amino acids: CASSAFSYNEQFF. As DNA, the CDR3 is TGTGCCAGTAGTGCCTTTTCCTACAATGAGCAGTTCTTC.

V gene TRBV2 combines with J gene TRBJ1-5; 10 nucleotides agree with TRBD1. The length of the CDR3 is 15 residues. Germline values: CDR1 SNHLY, CDR2 FYNNEI. Germline trimming cut 7 bases from V and 5 bases from J; bases unmatched to any gene: 8. As DNA, the CDR3 is TGTGCCAGCACGGGACAGGGGAACGTGGATCAGCCCCAGCATTTT. Translating gives CASTGQGNVDQPQHF.

About this clone: Different DNA sequences within this sample yield the same CDR3. The J gene is TRBJ2-7, the V gene TRBV20-1; no clear D gene. Germline-derived CDR1 and CDR2 are DFQATT and SNEGSKA (reference sequence). Deletions cut 6 bases from V and 3 bases from J, with 9 bases between. This CDR3 has 11 amino acids. The DNA for the CDR3 is TGCAGTGCGCGGAGCTACTACGAGCAGTACTTC. Residues: CSARSYYEQYF.

This clone appeared once. This chain joins TRBV20-1 and TRBJ2-1; no firm D call. This CDR3 contains 11 residues. The germline V gene encodes CDR1 DFQATT and CDR2 SNEGSKA (reference sequence). Trimming left V 3 bases short and J 6 bases short, with 6 bases between. The CDR3 DNA follows: TGCAGTGCTAGGTTTTCCAATGAGCAGTTCTTC. This encodes CSARFSNEQFF.

The chain links TRBV19 to TRBJ2-3; D ambiguous. The CDR3 loop spans 15 amino acids. From germline, CDR1 is LNHDA and CDR2 SQIVND (reference sequence). The germline V and J ends were trimmed by 5 bases and 4 bases, with 16 bases remaining between them. DNA of the CDR3: TGTGCCAGTAGTCGCGACGGGCTGTCCCCAGATACGCAGTATTTT. This gives the protein CASSRDGLSPDTQYF.

The chain employs TRBV11-2 and TRBJ1-1; unclear D gene. The CDR3 covers 14 residues. The germline gives CDR1 SGHAT, CDR2 FQNNGV. Trimming cost V 3 bases and J 5 bases, with 13 bases left between them. CDR3 in amino acids: CASSLARIGTEAFF. DNA of the CDR3: TGTGCCAGCAGCTTGGCCCGAATTGGAACTGAAGCTTTCTTT.

The chain combines TRBV19 with TRBJ1-5; possible D gene TRBD1, 5 bases. The CDR3 runs 16 residues. Trimming shortened V by 6 bases and J by 0 bases, and 15 bases separated the two germline ends. Germline-derived CDR1 and CDR2 are LNHDA and SQIVND (reference sequence). The chain's CDR3 is CASSLYRQSSNQPQHF. Here the CDR3 DNA reads TGTGCCAGTAGCCTATACAGACAGTCTAGCAATCAGCCCCAGCATTTT.

The table lists this clone with a few counts. The chain employs TRBV7-9 and TRBJ2-7; weak D call: TRBD1 (5 bases). CDR3 length: 16 residues. The V and J ends lost 5 bases and 7 bases respectively, with 24 bases between them. CDR1 SEHNR and CDR2 FQNEAQ come from the germline V gene (reference sequence). DNA of the CDR3: TGTGCCAGCAGCCCATTGACAGTCTCGCCCCCGAATGAGCAGTACTTC. This codes for CASSPLTVSPPNEQYF.

J is TRBJ2-1 and V is TRBV7-8; 10 nucleotides match TRBD2. Germline V CDR1 and CDR2: SGHVS, FQNEAQ. V gave up 2 bases and J gave up 9 bases; unmatched junction bases: 7. CDR3 length: 15 residues. DNA for the CDR3: TGTGCCAGCAGCTTACTAGCGGGGGCCGGGGGTGAGCAGTTCTTC. It is translated as CASSLLAGAGGEQFF. Supplemented by reference TRBV7-8 and TRBJ2-1, the full variable domain reads GAGVSQSPRYKVAKRGQDVALRCDPISGHVSLFWYQQALGQGPEFLTYFQNEAQLDKSGLPSDRFFAERPEGSVSTLKIQRTQQEDSAVYLCASSLLAGAGGEQFFGPGTRLTVL.

V gene TRBV13 combines with J gene TRBJ1-6; D is perhaps TRBD1 (5 bases). This CDR3 is 19 amino acids long. Germline V gives CDR1 PRHDT, CDR2 FYEKMQ (reference sequence). With 5 bases removed from V and 0 bases from J, the gap between germline ends came to 20 bases. CDR3 nucleotides: TGTGCCAGCAGCCGCAGGGTTAAAGGTGGTAACTCCTATAATTCACCCCTCCACTTT. Protein sequence: CASSRRVKGGNSYNSPLHF. The full variable domain, completed using reference TRBV13 and TRBJ1-6, is AAGVIQSPRHLIKEKRETATLKCYPIPRHDTVYWYQQGPGQDPQFLISFYEKMQSDKGSIPDRFSAQQFSDYHSELNMSSLELGDSALYFCASSRRVKGGNSYNSPLHFGNGTRLTVT.

The gene calls are TRBV9 and TRBJ2-7, with D hard to call. Germline loops: CDR1 SGDLS, CDR2 YYNGEE. V gave up 4 bases and J gave up 5 bases, with 10 bases separating them. This CDR3 has 12 amino acids. CDR3 loop: CASSPQGHEQYF. CDR3 nucleotides: TGTGCCAGCAGCCCACAAGGACACGAGCAGTACTTC.